Presented here are 17 T cell receptor beta chains from one specimen sequenced in a study of blood T cell repertoires in COVID-19. The protocol was immunoSEQ multiplex PCR, while the TCRdb copy is restricted to in-frame clones and leaves out a portion. The data hold approximately 140,000 clones, with around 88% observed a single time. Sequencing used peripheral blood. These receptors were collected from a man aged 50 to 60 with active or convalescent COVID-19.

This sequence joins TRBV5-1 and TRBJ2-2, with 8 bases matching TRBD1. Germline V CDR1 and CDR2: SGHRS, YFSETQ. The CDR3 loop spans 15 amino acids. Unmatched junction bases numbered 5, after V lost 1 base and J lost 6 bases. The CDR3 DNA reads as TGCGCCAGCAGCTTGATACAGGGGGAATCCGGGGAGCTGTTTTTT. Amino acid sequence: CASSLIQGESGELFF.

V is TRBV7-2 and J is TRBJ1-5; D is unclear. Trimming removed 5 bases at V and 2 bases at J, with 19 bases between. The length of the CDR3 is 17 residues. Germline CDR1 is SGHTA and CDR2 is FQGNSA. Written as DNA, the CDR3 is TGTGCCAGCAGCATAGTCTTGGGCTGGCCTGGCAATCAGCCCCAGCATTTT. It codes for CASSIVLGWPGNQPQHF.

J is TRBJ2-1 and V is TRBV28; no reliable D call. This CDR3 region has 13 residues. Between the trimmed V and J ends, which lost 3 bases and 9 bases, there was a span of 12 bases. Germline lookup yields CDR1 MDHEN and CDR2 SYDVKM. The CDR3 loop reads CASSLSQSGEQFF. In DNA, the CDR3 is TGTGCCAGCAGTTTGTCCCAGTCAGGTGAGCAGTTCTTC.

The rearrangement links TRBV6-5 to TRBJ2-7; TRBD1 matches 10 bases. CDR1 MNHEY and CDR2 SVGAGI come from the germline V gene. This CDR3 has 15 amino acids. With V trimmed by 2 bases and J by 6 bases, 7 bases remained unmatched. The CDR3 loop reads CASSYGRQGASEQYF. The CDR3 DNA reads TGTGCCAGCAGTTACGGGCGACAGGGGGCTTCCGAGCAGTACTTC.

This clone appeared a single time. The genes are TRBV5-4 and TRBJ2-7; tentatively, D is TRBD1 (5 bases). The V end was cut by 5 bases, the J end by 6 bases, with 15 bases between. Germline assignment: CDR1 SGHNT and CDR2 YYREEE (reference sequence). The CDR3 is 13 amino acids. The CDR3 nucleotides read TGTGCCAGCAGTCTCCAGGGTACCCGCGAGCAGTACTTC. Protein: CASSLQGTREQYF.

The chain couples TRBV29-1 to TRBJ2-1; D gene ambiguous. V gave up 3 bases and J gave up 2 bases, with 14 bases separating them. The CDR3 consists of 15 residues. Germline V lookup: CDR1 SQVTM, CDR2 ANQGSEA. The CDR3 bases are TGCAGCGTTGATAGAGTGGTGACAACCTACAATGAGCAGTTCTTC. The encoded protein is CSVDRVVTTYNEQFF.

In the case of this clone: Different DNA sequences within this sample yield the same CDR3. The chain links TRBV3-1 (or the pseudogene TRBV3-2) to TRBJ1-1; no clear D. This CDR3 comprises 14 residues. V shed 1 base and J shed 2 bases, with 8 bases lying between them. The germline V gene encodes CDR1 LGHDT and CDR2 YNNKEL (reference sequence). The CDR3 DNA follows: TGTGCCAGCAGCCAAGTCTCAGGTAACACTGAAGCTTTCTTT. Its translation: CASSQVSGNTEAFF.

The J gene is TRBJ1-2, the V gene TRBV5-4; no definite D call. V was shortened by 2 bases and J by 5 bases, with 10 bases between the two germline ends. The germline gives CDR1 SGHNT, CDR2 YYREEE (reference sequence). The CDR3 loop spans 13 amino acids. DNA of the CDR3: TGTGCCAGCAGCTTCACGGGTAGATATGGCTACACCTTC. This encodes CASSFTGRYGYTF. The full variable domain, in which reference TRBV5-4 and TRBJ1-2 provide the parts outside the CDR3, is ETGVTQSPTHLIKTRGQQVTLRCSSQSGHNTVSWYQQALGQGPQFIFQYYREEENGRGNFPPRFSGLQFPNYSSELNVNALELDDSALYLCASSFTGRYGYTFGSGTRLTVV.

J is TRBJ2-7 and V is TRBV5-6; 9 nucleotides agree with TRBD1. Germline lookup yields CDR1 SGHDT and CDR2 YYEEEE. After removal of 0 bases from V and 3 bases from J, the junction contained 7 bases not matched to a gene. CDR3 size: 16 residues. The CDR3 coding sequence is TGTGCCAGCAGCTTGGAAGGGACAGGGCTACTCTACGAGCAGTACTTC. It specifies CASSLEGTGLLYEQYF.

This sequence joins TRBV5-1 and TRBJ2-1; 13 positions agree with TRBD2. J gave up 4 bases and V 2 bases, and 6 bases lay outside the gene matches. The CDR3 covers 17 residues. The germline gives CDR1 SGHRS, CDR2 YFSETQ. In DNA, the CDR3 is TGCGCCAGCAGCTTCACAGGACTAGCGGGAGTTTACAATGAGCAGTTCTTC. Its protein is CASSFTGLAGVYNEQFF.

In this sample, this clone turned up once. The chain is built from TRBV6-5 and TRBJ2-7; D is possibly TRBD1 (6 bases). V lost 6 bases and J lost 3, with 18 bases in between. The CDR3 spans 15 residues. In germline, CDR1 is MNHEY, CDR2 SVGAGI. CDR3 residues: CASRDQGIPFYEQYF. CDR3 in DNA: TGTGCCAGCAGGGATCAGGGGATTCCCTTCTACGAGCAGTACTTC.

The chain uses TRBV7-2 and TRBJ2-7, with a possible D match to TRBD1 (6 bases). CDR1 is SGHTA, CDR2 FQGNSA, per germline. Trimming took 1 base from V and 3 from J, leaving 16 bases between them. The CDR3 runs to 16 residues. The CDR3 loop reads CASSLVGPGANYEQYF. CDR3 nucleotides: TGTGCCAGCAGCTTAGTGGGTCCAGGGGCAAACTACGAGCAGTACTTC.

This chain connects TRBV29-1 to TRBJ2-3, with D maybe TRBD2 (5 bases). The length of the CDR3 is 14 residues. The ends were cut back, 5 bases at V and 2 bases at J, with 14 bases in the middle. CDR1 is SQVTM, CDR2 ANQGSEA, per germline. The CDR3 reads CSVLEELSTDTQYF. CDR3 nucleotides: TGCAGCGTTTTGGAGGAACTATCCACAGATACGCAGTATTTT.

This chain links TRBV10-3 with TRBJ1-1; maybe TRBD1 (6 bases). The CDR3 is 14 amino acids. V lost 6 bases to trimming and J lost 3 bases, with 14 bases between them. Germline loops: CDR1 ENHRY, CDR2 SYGVKD. In DNA, the CDR3 is TGTGCCATCAGGGGGCGGGGGCCGGACACTGAAGCTTTCTTT. Translated, it gives CAIRGRGPDTEAFF.

V usage is TRBV30 and J usage is TRBJ1-1, with 9 bases fitting TRBD1. The CDR3 runs 13 residues. The germline V gene encodes CDR1 GTSNPN and CDR2 SVGIG (reference sequence). J gave up 5 bases and V 4 bases, and 5 bases lay outside the gene matches. The CDR3 sequence is CAWTQGAKTEAFF. DNA of the CDR3: TGTGCCTGGACACAGGGGGCCAAGACTGAAGCTTTCTTT.

The rearrangement joins TRBV9 to TRBJ2-3; 9 bases are a match to TRBD1. CDR1 SGDLS and CDR2 YYNGEE come from the germline V gene. After removal of 0 bases from V and 4 bases from J, the junction contained 3 bases not matched to a gene. This CDR3 contains 15 residues. The CDR3 here is CASSVGQGVADTQYF. The CDR3 coding sequence is TGTGCCAGCAGCGTAGGACAGGGGGTCGCAGATACGCAGTATTTT.

V is TRBV20-1 and J is TRBJ1-6; no firm D call. This CDR3 has 11 amino acids. Germline CDR1 reads DFQATT; CDR2 reads SNEGSKA (reference sequence). The V gene lost 5 bases and the J gene lost 8 bases, with 7 bases spanning the gap. The CDR3, as DNA: TGCAGTGCTGGCCAGGATTCACCCCTCCACTTT. Its translation is CSAGQDSPLHF.